This T cell receptor beta chain was observed in a study of read filtering for tumor transcriptome and immune sequencing. Findings and limits, study-wide: IR-seq captured clonotypes deeper and more reliably than RNA-seq. IR-seq and RNA-seq agreed better without single-read clonotypes.

V dropped 4 bases and J dropped 5 bases, with 11 bases sitting between them. Germline CDR1 reads DFQATT; CDR2 reads SNEGSKA (reference sequence). The CDR3 has 12 amino acids. This library used around 0.4 ug RNA and molecular barcoded adaptors spanning alpha/delta and beta/gamma chains. TCRdb itself ran the reads through MiXCR, one entry per CDR3 protein. The sample holds tens of thousands of distinct CDR3 sequences, about 14% seen once. The sample holds many counts of this clonotype. Its matching antigen is unknown. This clonotype originated in a donor at least 40 years old with multiple myeloma. V gene TRBV20-1 combines with J gene TRBJ1-1; a weak D match, TRBD1 (6 bases). The source material was a population of CD138-negative cells sorted from bone marrow. CDR3: CSAIQGGTEAFF. CDR3 nucleotides: TGCAGTGCTATACAGGGTGGGACTGAAGCTTTCTTT.